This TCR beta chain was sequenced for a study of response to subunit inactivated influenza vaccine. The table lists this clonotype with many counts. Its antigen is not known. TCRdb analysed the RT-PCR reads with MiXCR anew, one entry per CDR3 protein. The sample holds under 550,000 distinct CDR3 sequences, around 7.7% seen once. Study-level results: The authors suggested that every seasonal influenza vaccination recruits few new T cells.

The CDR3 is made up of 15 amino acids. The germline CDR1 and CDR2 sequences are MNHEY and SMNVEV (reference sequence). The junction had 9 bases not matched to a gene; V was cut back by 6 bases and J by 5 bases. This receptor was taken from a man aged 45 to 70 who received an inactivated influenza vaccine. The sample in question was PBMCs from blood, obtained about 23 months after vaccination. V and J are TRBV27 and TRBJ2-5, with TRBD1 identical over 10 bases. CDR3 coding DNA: TGTGCCAGCAGACGGACAGGGGGGACCCAGGAGACCCAGTACTTC. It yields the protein CASRRTGGTQETQYF.